This TCR beta chain originates from a study of radiotherapy plus CTLA-4 blockade in lung cancer. TCRdb keeps only in-frame clones here, not all; method: immunoSEQ multiplex PCR. The table lists tens of thousands of clones, over 70% of them singletons, with 3.6% in the top ten. Chemo-refractory metastatic non-small-cell lung cancer patients received focal radiation with ipilimumab CTLA-4 blockade. Germline V lookup: CDR1 SGHAT, CDR2 FQDESV (reference sequence). Germline trimming cut 5 bases from V and 6 bases from J; bases unmatched to any gene: 5. This CDR3 contains 15 residues. Sequencing was performed on peripheral blood, taken from a patient treated with radiotherapy plus ipilimumab. V usage is TRBV11-1 and J usage is TRBJ2-1; 12 nucleotides agree with TRBD2. This TCR came from a human donor with non-small cell lung cancer who had stable disease on radiotherapy plus ipilimumab. CDR3: CASSQLAGGSNEQFF. Written as DNA, the CDR3 is TGTGCCAGCAGCCAACTAGCGGGAGGTAGCAATGAGCAGTTCTTC.